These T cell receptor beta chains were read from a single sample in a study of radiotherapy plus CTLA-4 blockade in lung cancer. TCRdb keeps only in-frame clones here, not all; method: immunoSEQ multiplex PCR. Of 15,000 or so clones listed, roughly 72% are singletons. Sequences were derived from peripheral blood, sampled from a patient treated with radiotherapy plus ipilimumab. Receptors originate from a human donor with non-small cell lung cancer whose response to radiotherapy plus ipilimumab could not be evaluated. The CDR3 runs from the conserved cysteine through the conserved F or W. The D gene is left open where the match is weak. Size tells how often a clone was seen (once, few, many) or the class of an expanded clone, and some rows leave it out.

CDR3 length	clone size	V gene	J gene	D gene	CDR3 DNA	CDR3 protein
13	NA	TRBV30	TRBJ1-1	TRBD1	TGTGCCTGGAGAAGACAGGGTGAGACTGAAGCTTTCTTT	CAWRRQGETEAFF
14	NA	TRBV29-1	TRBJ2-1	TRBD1	TGCAGCGTTGAAGGGGACAGTACAGGGTATGAGCAGTTCTTC	CSVEGDSTGYEQFF
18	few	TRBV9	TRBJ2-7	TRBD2	TGTGCCAGCAGCTCCGGGGGGCTAGCGGGGGTTCGGTCCTACGAGCAGTACTTC	CASSSGGLAGVRSYEQYF
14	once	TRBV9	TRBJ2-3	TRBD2	TGTGCCAGCAGCTTGGGGGGGTCCACAGATACGCAGTATTTT	CASSLGGSTDTQYF
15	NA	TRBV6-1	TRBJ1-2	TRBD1	TGTGCCAGCATGAACGGACAGGGTCCTAACTATGGCTACACCTTC	CASMNGQGPNYGYTF
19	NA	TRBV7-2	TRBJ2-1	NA	TGTGCCAGCAGCGCAGAAACTTGGGGGCAGGCATTATCCTACAATGAGCAGTTCTTC	CASSAETWGQALSYNEQFF
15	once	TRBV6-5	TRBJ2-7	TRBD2	TGTGCCAGCAGTCCAAGAGCGGGGACTCATAGCGAGCAGTACTTC	CASSPRAGTHSEQYF
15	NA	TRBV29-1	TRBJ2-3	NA	TGCAGCGCCCTAAAACGGGGGACGATCACAGATACGCAGTATTTT	CSALKRGTITDTQYF
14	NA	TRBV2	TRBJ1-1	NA	TGTGCCAGCAGTGAAGCTGCAGGGCCGACTGAAGCTTTCTTT	CASSEAAGPTEAFF
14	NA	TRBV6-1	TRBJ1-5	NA	TGTGCCAGCTTTGAGAGGGCCCGGAATCAGCCCCAGCATTTT	CASFERARNQPQHF
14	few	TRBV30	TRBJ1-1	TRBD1	TGTGCCTGGGGGCGGACAGGGGGTCGGACTGAAGCTTTCTTT	CAWGRTGGRTEAFF
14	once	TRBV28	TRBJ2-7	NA	TGTGCCAGCAGTTCCGGACAGCTTAACTACGAGCAGTACTTC	CASSSGQLNYEQYF
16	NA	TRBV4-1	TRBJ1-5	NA	TGCGCCAGCAGCCAGGTGGGGCAGGGGAGCAATCAGCCCCAGCATTTT	CASSQVGQGSNQPQHF
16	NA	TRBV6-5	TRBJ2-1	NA	TGTGCCAGCAGTTTTACAGGGATGCGGATTGACAATGAGCAGTTCTTC	CASSFTGMRIDNEQFF
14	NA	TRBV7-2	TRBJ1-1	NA	TGTGCCAGCATCGAGGTAGCGGCCGGCACTGAAGCTTTCTTT	CASIEVAAGTEAFF
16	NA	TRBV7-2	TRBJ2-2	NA	TGTGCCAGCAGCTACCGACAGGGAGGCGACACCGGGGAGCTGTTTTTT	CASSYRQGGDTGELFF
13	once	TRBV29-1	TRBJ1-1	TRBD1	TGCAGCACATACGACAGGGCAAACACTGAAGCTTTCTTT	CSTYDRANTEAFF
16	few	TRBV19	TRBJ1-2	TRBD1	TGTGCCACCCGAAGTGGGGGACAGTCAACTAACTATGGCTACACCTTC	CATRSGGQSTNYGYTF
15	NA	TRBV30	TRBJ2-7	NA	TGTGCCTGGAGTGGGGGTGTCCAGGGTCGGTACGAGCAGTACTTC	CAWSGGVQGRYEQYF
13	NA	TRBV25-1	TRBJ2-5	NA	TGTGTCAGCAGTGAGGGACTCCGGGGGACCCAGTACTTC	CVSSEGLRGTQYF
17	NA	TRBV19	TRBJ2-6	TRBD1	TGTGCCAGTAGTCTCGACAGGGGACTCTCTGGGGCCAACGTCCTGACTTTC	CASSLDRGLSGANVLTF
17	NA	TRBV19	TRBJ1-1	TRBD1	TGTGCCAGTAGTAGCCACCCGGACAGGGGCTTGAACACTGAAGCTTTCTTT	CASSSHPDRGLNTEAFF
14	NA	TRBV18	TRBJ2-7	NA	TGTGCCAGCTCACCAGGGGGGGCGCAGAACGAGCAGTACTTC	CASSPGGAQNEQYF
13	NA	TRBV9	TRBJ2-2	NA	TGTGCCAGCAGCGCAACGAGGACCGGGGAGCTGTTTTTT	CASSATRTGELFF
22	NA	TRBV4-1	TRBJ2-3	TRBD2	TGCGCCAGCAGCCTAAACTACCCCGGGACTAGCGGGGGGGCCATTCTAACAGATACGCAGTATTTT	CASSLNYPGTSGGAILTDTQYF
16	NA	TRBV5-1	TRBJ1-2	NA	TGCGCCAGCAGCTTGGAGGGGCAGGGCTTTAACTATGGCTACACCTTC	CASSLEGQGFNYGYTF
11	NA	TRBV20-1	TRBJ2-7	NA	TGCAGTGCTCCCTATACCTACGAGCAGTACTTC	CSAPYTYEQYF
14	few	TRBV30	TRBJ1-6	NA	TGTGCCTGGAGTGTGAGCTCCTATAATTCACCCCTCCACTTT	CAWSVSSYNSPLHF
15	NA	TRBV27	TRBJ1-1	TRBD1	TGTGCCAGCAGTTTATCGTTTGACAGGGTAACTGAAGCTTTCTTT	CASSLSFDRVTEAFF
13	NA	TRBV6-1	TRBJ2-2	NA	TGTGCCAGCACCGCAACAGCTACCGGGGAGCTGTTTTTT	CASTATATGELFF
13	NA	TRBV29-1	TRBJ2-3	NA	TGCAGCGTTAGACAGGACAGCACAGATACGCAGTATTTT	CSVRQDSTDTQYF
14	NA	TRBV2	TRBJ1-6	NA	TGTGCCAGCAGTGCAGGGGAGGGTAATTCACCCCTCCACTTT	CASSAGEGNSPLHF
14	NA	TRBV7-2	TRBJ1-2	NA	TGTGCCAGCAGTTCCCGACACAACCTTGTTGGCTACACCTTC	CASSSRHNLVGYTF
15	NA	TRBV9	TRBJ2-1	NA	TGTGCCAGCAGCGTAGAACGGGGTTCTTACAATGAGCAGTTCTTC	CASSVERGSYNEQFF
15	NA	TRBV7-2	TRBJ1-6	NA	TGTGCCAGCAGCTTATTCCGCACAGGGAGTTCACCCCTCCACTTT	CASSLFRTGSSPLHF
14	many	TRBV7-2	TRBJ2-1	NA	TGTGCCAGCAGCTTACAGAGGGATTACAATGAGCAGTTCTTC	CASSLQRDYNEQFF
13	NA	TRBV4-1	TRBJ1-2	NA	TGCGCCAGCAGCCAATCTGGACATTGGGGCTACACCTTC	CASSQSGHWGYTF
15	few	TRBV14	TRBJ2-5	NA	TGTGCCAGCAGCCAAGGACTAGGGGCGAAAGAGACCCAGTACTTC	CASSQGLGAKETQYF
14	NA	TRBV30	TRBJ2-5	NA	TGTGCCTGGAGTGTAGGGGGGGGCCAAGAGACCCAGTACTTC	CAWSVGGGQETQYF
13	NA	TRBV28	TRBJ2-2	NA	TGTGCCAGCCGCAGGGGGGCTACCGGGGAGCTGTTTTTT	CASRRGATGELFF
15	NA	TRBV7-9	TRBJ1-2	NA	TGTGCCAGCAGCCAAGAGGGTTCAGGGGCCTATGGCTACACCTTC	CASSQEGSGAYGYTF
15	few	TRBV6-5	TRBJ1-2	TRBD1	TGTGCCAGCAGTTCCATTGACAGGGGCCAGTATGGCTACACCTTC	CASSSIDRGQYGYTF
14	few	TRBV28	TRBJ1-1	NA	TGTGCCAGCAAACCCGACAGGAGAAGCACTGAAGCTTTCTTT	CASKPDRRSTEAFF
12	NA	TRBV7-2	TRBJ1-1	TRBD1	TGTGCCAGCGGGACAGGGAGGACTGAAGCTTTCTTC	CASGTGRTEAFF
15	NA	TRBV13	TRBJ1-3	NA	TGTGCCAGCAGCCCGAGCAGGGGCTCTGGAAACACCATATATTTT	CASSPSRGSGNTIYF
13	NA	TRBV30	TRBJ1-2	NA	TGTGCCTGGAAGGGGTTGAATTCCTATGGCTACACCTTC	CAWKGLNSYGYTF